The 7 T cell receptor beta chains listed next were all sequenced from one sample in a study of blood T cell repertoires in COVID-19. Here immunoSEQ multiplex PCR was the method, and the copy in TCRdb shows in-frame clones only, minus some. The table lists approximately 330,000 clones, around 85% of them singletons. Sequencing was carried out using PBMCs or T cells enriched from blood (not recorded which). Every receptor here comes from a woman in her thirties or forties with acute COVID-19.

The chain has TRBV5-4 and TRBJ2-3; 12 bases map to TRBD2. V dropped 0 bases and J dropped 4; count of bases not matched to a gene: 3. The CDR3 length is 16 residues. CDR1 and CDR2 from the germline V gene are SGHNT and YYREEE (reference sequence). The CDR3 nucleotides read TGTGCCAGCAGCTTGGGACTAGCGGGAGTGGCAGATACGCAGTATTTT. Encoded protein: CASSLGLAGVADTQYF.

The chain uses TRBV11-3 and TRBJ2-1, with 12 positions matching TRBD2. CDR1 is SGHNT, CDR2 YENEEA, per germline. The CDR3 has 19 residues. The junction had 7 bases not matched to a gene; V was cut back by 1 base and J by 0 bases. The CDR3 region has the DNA TGTGCCAGCAGCTTAGGGACTAGCGGGGCTAGCAGCTCCTACAATGAGCAGTTCTTC. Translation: CASSLGTSGASSSYNEQFF.

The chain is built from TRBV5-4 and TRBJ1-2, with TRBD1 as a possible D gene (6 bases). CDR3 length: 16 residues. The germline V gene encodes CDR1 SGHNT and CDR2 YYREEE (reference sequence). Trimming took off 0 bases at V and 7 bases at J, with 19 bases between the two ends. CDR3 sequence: CASSLGSGGAVRGYTF. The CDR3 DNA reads TGTGCCAGCAGCTTGGGTTCGGGGGGCGCAGTACGTGGCTACACCTTC.

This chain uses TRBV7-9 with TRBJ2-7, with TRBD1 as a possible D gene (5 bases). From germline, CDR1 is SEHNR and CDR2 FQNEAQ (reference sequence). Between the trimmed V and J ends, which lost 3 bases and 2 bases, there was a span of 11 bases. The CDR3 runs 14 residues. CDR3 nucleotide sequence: TGTGCCAGCAGCTTTTCCGTGACAGCCTACGAGCAGTACTTC. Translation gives CASSFSVTAYEQYF.

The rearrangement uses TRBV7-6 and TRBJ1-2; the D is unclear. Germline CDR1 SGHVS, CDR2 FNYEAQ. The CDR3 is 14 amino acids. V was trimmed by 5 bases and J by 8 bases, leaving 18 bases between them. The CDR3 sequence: CASSPGEDQGGYTF. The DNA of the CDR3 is TGTGCCAGCAGCCCCGGGGAGGACCAAGGGGGCTACACCTTC.

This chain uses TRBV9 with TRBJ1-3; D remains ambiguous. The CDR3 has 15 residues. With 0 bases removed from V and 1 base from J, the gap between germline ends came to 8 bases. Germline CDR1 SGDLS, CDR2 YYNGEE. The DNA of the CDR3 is TGTGCCAGCAGCGTAGATCGAGCATCTGGAAACACCATATATTTT. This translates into CASSVDRASGNTIYF. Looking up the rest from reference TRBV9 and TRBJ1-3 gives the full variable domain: DSGVTQTPKHLITATGQRVTLRCSPRSGDLSVYWYQQSLDQGLQFLIQYYNGEERAKGNILERFSAQQFPDLHSELNLSSLELGDSALYFCASSVDRASGNTIYFGEGSWLTVV.

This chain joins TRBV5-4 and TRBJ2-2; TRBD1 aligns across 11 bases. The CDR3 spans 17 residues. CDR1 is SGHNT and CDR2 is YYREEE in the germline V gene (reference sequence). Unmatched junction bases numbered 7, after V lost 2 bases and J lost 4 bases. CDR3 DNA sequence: TGTGCCAGCAGCTTCGGGACAGGGGGGAAATTCACCGGGGAGCTGTTTTTT. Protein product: CASSFGTGGKFTGELFF.